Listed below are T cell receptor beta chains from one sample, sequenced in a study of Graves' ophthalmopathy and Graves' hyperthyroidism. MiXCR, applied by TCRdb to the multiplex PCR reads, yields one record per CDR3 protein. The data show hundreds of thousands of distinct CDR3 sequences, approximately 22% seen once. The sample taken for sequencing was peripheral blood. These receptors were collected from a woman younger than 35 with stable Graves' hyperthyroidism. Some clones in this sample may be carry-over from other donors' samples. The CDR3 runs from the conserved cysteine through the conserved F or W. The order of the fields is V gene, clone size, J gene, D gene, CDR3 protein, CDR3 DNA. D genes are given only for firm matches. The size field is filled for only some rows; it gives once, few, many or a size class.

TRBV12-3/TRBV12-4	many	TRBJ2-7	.	CASSLKEGGYEQYF	TGTGCCAGCAGTTTAAAAGAGGGAGGCTACGAGCAGTACTTC
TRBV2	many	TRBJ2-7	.	CASTTQGGQVGSEQYF	TGTGCCAGCACCACCCAGGGGGGTCAAGTAGGTAGCGAGCAGTACTTC
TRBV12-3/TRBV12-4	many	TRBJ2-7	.	CASSSSSGAGEQYF	TGTGCCAGCAGTTCATCTTCGGGGGCTGGTGAGCAGTACTTC
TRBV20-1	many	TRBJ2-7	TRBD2	CSARDPTSARYEQYF	TGCAGTGCTAGAGATCCTACTAGCGCCCGCTACGAGCAGTACTTC
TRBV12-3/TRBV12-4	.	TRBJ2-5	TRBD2	CASSPLAEETQYF	TGTGCCAGCTCACCGCTAGCGGAAGAGACCCAGTACTTC
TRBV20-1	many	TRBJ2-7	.	CSARDQKSPYEQYF	TGCAGTGCTAGAGATCAGAAGTCCCCGTACGAGCAGTACTTC
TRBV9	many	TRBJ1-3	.	CASSVAEWGYGNTIYF	TGTGCCAGCAGCGTAGCGGAGTGGGGGTATGGAAACACCATATATTTT
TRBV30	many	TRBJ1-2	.	CAWSVHPPANYGYTF	TGTGCCTGGAGTGTACACCCCCCAGCTAACTATGGCTACACCTTC
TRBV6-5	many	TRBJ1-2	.	CASHHRTDYGYTF	TGTGCCAGTCATCATAGGACCGACTATGGCTACACCTTC
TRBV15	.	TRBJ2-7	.	CATSREAVSYEQYF	TGTGCCACCAGCAGAGAAGCGGTGTCCTACGAGCAGTACTTC
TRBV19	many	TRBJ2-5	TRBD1	CASSIRQGRQETQYF	TGTGCCAGTAGTATTCGACAGGGCCGCCAAGAGACCCAGTACTTC
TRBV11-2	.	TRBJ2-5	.	CASSGSLVLGGTQYF	TGTGCCAGCAGCGGAAGTTTGGTGCTAGGCGGGACCCAGTACTTC
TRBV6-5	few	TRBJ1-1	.	CASSRGQHTEAFF	TGTGCCAGCAGTAGAGGACAGCACACTGAAGCTTTCTTT
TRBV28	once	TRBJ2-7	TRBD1	CASSSGQGQEQYF	TGTGCCAGCAGTTCTGGACAGGGTCAAGAGCAGTACTTC
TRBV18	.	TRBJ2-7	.	CASSPNEYEQYF	TGTGCCAGCTCACCAAACGAGTACGAGCAGTACTTC
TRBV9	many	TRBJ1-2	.	CASSGDGINYGYTF	TGTGCCAGCAGCGGGGACGGAATAAACTATGGCTACACCTTC
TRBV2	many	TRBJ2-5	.	CASSEGVQETQYF	TGTGCCAGCAGTGAGGGGGTTCAAGAGACCCAGTACTTC
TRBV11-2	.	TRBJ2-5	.	CASRPTGRPPETQYF	TGTGCCAGCAGGCCAACGGGACGCCCGCCAGAGACCCAGTACTTC
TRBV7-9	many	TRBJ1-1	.	CASSLVETEAFF	TGTGCCAGCAGCTTAGTCGAAACTGAAGCTTTCTTT
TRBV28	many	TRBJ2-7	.	CASVTGYEQYF	TGTGCCAGCGTCACGGGATACGAGCAGTACTTC
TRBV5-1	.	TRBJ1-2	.	CASSIHRPVFRDNGYTF	TGCGCCAGCAGCATCCACCGACCGGTTTTCCGGGACAATGGCTACACCTTC
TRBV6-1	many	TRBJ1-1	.	CASSELTRWNTEAFF	TGTGCCAGCAGTGAATTGACGAGGTGGAACACTGAAGCTTTCTTT
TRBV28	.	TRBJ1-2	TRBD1	CASTYRGPYGYTF	TGTGCCAGTACTTACAGGGGACCCTATGGCTACACCTTC
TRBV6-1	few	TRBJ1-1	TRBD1	CASSVQGENTEAFF	TGTGCCAGCAGTGTTCAGGGGGAAAACACTGAAGCTTTCTTT
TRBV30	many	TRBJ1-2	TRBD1	CAWRPDRGNGYTF	TGTGCCTGGAGACCGGACAGGGGAAATGGCTACACCTTC
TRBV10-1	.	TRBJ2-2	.	CASSDNSFVGAPVGSGELFF	TGCGCCAGCAGTGACAACTCGTTTGTAGGGGCTCCGGTTGGGTCCGGGGAGCTGTTTTTT
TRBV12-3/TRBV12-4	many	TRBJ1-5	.	CASSFDPGENGQPQHF	TGTGCCAGCAGCTTTGACCCAGGGGAAAACGGGCAGCCCCAGCATTTT
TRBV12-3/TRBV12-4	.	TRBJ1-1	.	CASNRQGSGAFF	TGTGCCAGCAATCGACAAGGAAGCGGAGCTTTCTTT
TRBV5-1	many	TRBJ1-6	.	CASSLAPPDSNSPLHF	TGCGCCAGCAGCTTGGCTCCTCCGGACAGCAATTCACCCCTCCACTTT
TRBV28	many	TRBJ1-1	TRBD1	CASSRPGTGLHTEAFF	TGTGCCAGCAGTCGTCCCGGGACAGGGCTCCACACTGAAGCTTTCTTT
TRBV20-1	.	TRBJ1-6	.	CSASPTGTSNNSPLHF	TGCAGTGCTAGTCCCACAGGGACTAGCAATAATTCACCCCTCCACTTT
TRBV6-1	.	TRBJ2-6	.	CASRSLGANVLTF	TGTGCCAGCCGCAGCCTTGGGGCCAACGTCCTGACTTTC
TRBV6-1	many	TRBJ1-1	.	CASSKGLNGVTEAFF	TGTGCCAGCAGTAAGGGACTCAATGGGGTCACTGAAGCTTTCTTT
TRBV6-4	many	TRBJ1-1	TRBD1	CASTYRHPGQGEFEAFF	TGTGCCAGCACCTACCGCCACCCGGGACAGGGGGAGTTTGAAGCTTTCTTT